This T cell receptor beta chain derives from a study of blood T cells in healthy people across ages. Per sample, no less than 5.5 micrograms of total RNA were extracted. Trimming took 5 bases from V and 8 from J, leaving 12 bases between them. Germline V CDR1 and CDR2: MNHEY, SVGEGT. CDR3 length equals 12 residues. General study results and limits: Estimated diversity across one million T cells was deemed an underestimate.

Notes on this clonotype: The antigen is not known.

With a J-beta primer mix and a sample-barcoded 5' primer, a second PCR ran roughly 7 to 11 cycles. Each CDR3 protein gets one entry after TCRdb re-called the 5' RACE reads with MiXCR. The table records about 1.8 million distinct CDR3 sequences, less than 50% of them present only once. This clonotype was sampled from a woman aged 40 to 50 in good health. The chain joins TRBV6-2 or TRBV6-3 to TRBJ1-2; no clear D gene. Sample: blood. CDR3 region: CASSDPSGGYTF. The CDR3 coding sequence is TGTGCCAGCAGTGATCCGTCCGGGGGCTACACCTTC.